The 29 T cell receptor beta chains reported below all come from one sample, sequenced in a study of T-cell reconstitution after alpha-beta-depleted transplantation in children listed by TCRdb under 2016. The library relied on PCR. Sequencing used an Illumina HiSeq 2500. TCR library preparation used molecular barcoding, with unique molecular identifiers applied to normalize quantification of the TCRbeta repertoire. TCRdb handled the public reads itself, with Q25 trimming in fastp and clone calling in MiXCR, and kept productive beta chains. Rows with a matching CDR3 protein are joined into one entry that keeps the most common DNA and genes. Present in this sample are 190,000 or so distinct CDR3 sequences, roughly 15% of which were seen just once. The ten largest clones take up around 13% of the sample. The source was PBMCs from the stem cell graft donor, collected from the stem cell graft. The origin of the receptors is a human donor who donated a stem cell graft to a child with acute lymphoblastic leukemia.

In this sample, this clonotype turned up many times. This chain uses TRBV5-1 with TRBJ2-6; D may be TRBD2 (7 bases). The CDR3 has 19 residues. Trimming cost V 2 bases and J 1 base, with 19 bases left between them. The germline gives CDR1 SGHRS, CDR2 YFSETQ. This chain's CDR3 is CASSFRAGGRLSGANVLTF. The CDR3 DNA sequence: TGCGCCAGCAGCTTCAGGGCCGGGGGGCGATTATCTGGGGCCAACGTCCTGACTTTC.

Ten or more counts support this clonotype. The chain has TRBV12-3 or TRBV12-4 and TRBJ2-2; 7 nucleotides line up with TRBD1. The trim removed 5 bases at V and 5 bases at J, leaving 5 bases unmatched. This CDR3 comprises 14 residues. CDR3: CASSPGTETGELFF. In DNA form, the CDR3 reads TGTGCCAGCAGTCCCGGGACAGAAACCGGGGAGCTGTTTTTT.

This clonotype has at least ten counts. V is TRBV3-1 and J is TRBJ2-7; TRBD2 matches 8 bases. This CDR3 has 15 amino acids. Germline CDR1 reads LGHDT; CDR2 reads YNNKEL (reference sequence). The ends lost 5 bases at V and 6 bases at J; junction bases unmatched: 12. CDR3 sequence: CASSSPGLVVGEQYF. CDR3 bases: TGTGCCAGCAGCTCCCCGGGACTAGTTGTAGGCGAGCAGTACTTC.

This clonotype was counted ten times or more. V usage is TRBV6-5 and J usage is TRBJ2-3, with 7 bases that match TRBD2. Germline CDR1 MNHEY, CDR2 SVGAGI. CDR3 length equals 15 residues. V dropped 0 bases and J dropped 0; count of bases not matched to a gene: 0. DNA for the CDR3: TGTGCCAGCAGTTACTCTAGCGGGAGCACAGATACGCAGTATTTT. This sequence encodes CASSYSSGSTDTQYF.

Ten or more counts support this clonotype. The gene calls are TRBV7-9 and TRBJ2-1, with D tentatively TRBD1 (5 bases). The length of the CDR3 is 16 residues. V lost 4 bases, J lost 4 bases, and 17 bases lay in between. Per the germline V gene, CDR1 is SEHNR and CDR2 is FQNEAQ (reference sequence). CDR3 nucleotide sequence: TGTGCCAGCAGCTCTTCTAGGGGCGGAGAATACAATGAGCAGTTCTTC. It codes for CASSSSRGGEYNEQFF.

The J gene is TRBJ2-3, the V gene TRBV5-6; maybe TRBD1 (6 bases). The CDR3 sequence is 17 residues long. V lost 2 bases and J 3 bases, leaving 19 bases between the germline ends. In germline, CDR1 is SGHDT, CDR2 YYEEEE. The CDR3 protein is CASSLRGQREWTDTQYF. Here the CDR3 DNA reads TGTGCCAGCAGCTTACGGGGACAAAGAGAATGGACAGATACGCAGTATTTT.

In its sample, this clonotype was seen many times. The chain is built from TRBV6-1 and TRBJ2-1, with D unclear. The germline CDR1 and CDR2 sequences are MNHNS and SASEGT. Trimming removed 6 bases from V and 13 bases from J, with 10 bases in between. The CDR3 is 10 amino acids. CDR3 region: CASRGLLQFF. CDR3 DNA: TGTGCCAGCAGAGGCCTACTCCAGTTCTTC.

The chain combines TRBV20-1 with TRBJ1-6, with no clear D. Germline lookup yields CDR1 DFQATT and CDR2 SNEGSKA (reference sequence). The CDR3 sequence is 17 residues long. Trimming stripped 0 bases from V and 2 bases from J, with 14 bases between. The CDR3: CSARDASVEAYNSPLHF. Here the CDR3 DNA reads TGCAGTGCTAGAGATGCCTCCGTCGAGGCCTATAATTCACCCCTCCACTTT.

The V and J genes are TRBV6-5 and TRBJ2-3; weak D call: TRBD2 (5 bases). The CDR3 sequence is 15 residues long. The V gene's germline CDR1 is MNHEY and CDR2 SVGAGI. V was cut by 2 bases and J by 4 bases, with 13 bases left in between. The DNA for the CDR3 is TGTGCCAGCAGTTACAGCCGGGAACAAGCAGATACGCAGTATTTT. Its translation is CASSYSREQADTQYF.

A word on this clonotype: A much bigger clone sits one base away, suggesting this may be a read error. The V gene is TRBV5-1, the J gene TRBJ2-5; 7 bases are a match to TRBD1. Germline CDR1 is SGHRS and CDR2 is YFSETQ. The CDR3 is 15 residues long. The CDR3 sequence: CVSSLEGQGEETQYF. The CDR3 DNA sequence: TGCGTCAGCAGCTTGGAAGGGCAGGGGGAAGAGACCCAGTACTTC.

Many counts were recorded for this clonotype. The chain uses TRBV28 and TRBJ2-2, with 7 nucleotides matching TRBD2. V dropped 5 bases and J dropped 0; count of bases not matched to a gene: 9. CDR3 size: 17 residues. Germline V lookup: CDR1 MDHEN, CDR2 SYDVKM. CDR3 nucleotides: TGTGCCAGCAGTCCACCAGCGGGAACGTCGAACACCGGGGAGCTGTTTTTT. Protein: CASSPPAGTSNTGELFF.

This chain's CDR3 is CASRLGYSNQPQHF. The CDR3 DNA sequence: TGTGCCAGCAGATTGGGGTACAGCAATCAGCCCCAGCATTTT. This rearrangement joins TRBV27 to TRBJ1-5; D gene unclear. The CDR3 is 14 amino acids. Germline V CDR1 and CDR2: MNHEY, SMNVEV (reference sequence). The V and J ends lost 6 bases and 1 base respectively, with 10 bases between them.

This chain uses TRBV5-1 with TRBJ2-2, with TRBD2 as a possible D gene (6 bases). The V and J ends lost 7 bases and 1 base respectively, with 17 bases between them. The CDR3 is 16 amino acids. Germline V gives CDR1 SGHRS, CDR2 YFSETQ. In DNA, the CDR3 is TGCGCCAGCTTAGATGAGGGCGGGGTGAACACCGGGGAGCTGTTTTTT. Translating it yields CASLDEGGVNTGELFF. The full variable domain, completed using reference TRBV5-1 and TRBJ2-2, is KAGVTQTPRYLIKTRGQQVTLSCSPISGHRSVSWYQQTPGQGLQFLFEYFSETQRNKGNFPGRFSGRQFSNSRSEMNVSTLELGDSALYLCASLDEGGVNTGELFFGEGSRLTVL.

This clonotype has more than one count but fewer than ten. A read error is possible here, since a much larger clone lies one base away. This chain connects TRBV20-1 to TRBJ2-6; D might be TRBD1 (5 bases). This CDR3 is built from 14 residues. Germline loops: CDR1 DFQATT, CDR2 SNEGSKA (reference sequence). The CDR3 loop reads CSARGGTGANGLTF. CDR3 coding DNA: TGCAGTGCTAGAGGTGGAACTGGGGCCAACGGCCTGACTTTC.

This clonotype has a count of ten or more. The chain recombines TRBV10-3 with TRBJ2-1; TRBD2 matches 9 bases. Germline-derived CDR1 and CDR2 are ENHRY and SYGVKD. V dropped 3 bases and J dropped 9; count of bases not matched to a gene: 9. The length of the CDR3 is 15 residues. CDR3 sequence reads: CAISDRAGGASEQFF. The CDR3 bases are TGTGCCATCAGTGATCGAGCGGGAGGAGCCAGTGAGCAGTTCTTC.

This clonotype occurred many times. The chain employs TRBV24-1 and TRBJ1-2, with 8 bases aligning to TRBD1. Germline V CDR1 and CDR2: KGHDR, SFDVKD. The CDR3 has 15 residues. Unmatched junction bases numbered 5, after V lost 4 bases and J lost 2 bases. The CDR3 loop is CATSDPRTGNYGYTF. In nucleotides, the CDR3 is TGTGCCACCAGTGACCCCAGGACAGGGAACTATGGCTACACCTTC.

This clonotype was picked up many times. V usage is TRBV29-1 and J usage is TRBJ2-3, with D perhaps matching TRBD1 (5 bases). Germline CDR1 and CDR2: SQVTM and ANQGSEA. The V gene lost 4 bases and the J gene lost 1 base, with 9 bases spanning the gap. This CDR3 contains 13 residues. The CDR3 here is CSVGRRGTDTQYF. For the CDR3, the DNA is TGCAGCGTTGGGCGCAGGGGCACAGATACGCAGTATTTT.

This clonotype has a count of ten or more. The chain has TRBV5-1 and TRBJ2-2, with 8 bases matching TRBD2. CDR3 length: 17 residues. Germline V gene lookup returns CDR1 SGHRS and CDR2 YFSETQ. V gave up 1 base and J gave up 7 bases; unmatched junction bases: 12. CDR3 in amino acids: CASSLRVAGTMDGELFF. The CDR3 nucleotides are TGCGCCAGCAGCTTGAGGGTAGCGGGAACAATGGACGGGGAGCTGTTTTTT.

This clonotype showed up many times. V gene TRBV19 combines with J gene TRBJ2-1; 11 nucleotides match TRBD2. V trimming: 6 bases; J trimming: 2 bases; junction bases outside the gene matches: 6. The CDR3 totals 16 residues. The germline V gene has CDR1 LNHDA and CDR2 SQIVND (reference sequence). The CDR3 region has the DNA TGTGCCAGTAGGACCCGGACTAGCGGGCCCTACAATGAGCAGTTCTTC. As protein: CASRTRTSGPYNEQFF.

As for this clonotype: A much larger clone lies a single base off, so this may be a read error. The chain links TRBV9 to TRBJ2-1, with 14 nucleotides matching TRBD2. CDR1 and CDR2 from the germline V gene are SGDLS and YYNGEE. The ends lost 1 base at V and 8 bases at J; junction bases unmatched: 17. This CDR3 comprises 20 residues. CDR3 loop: CASSVLGTSGSSVKWDEQFF. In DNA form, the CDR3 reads TGTGCCAGCAGCGTACTAGGGACTAGCGGGAGTTCGGTGAAGTGGGATGAGCAGTTCTTC.

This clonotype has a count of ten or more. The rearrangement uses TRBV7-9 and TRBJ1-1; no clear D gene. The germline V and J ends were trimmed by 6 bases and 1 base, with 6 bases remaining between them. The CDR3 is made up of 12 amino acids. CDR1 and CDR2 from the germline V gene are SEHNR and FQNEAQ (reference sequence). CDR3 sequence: CASSQQNTEAFF. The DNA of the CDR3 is TGTGCCAGCAGTCAACAGAACACTGAAGCTTTCTTT.

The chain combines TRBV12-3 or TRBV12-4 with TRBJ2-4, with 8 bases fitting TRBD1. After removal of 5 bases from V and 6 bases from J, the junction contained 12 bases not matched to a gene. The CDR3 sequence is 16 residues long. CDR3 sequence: CASSPGQGWGGNIQYF. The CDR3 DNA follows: TGTGCCAGCAGTCCTGGACAGGGATGGGGTGGAAACATTCAGTACTTC.

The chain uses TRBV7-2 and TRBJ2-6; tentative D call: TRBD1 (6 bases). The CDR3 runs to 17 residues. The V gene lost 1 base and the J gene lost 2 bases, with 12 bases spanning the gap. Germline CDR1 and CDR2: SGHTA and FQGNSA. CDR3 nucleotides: TGTGCCAGCAGCTTAGGAGGGGGAAGGGCTGGGGCCAACGTCCTGACTTTC. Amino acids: CASSLGGGRAGANVLTF.

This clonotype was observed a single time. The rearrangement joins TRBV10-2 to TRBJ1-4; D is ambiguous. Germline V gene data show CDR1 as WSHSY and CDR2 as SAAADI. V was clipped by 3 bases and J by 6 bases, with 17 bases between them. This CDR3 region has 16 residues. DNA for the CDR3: TGCGCCAGCAGTGATCCAGCAGGAGGCTCTGATGAAAAACTGTTTTTT. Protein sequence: CASSDPAGGSDEKLFF.

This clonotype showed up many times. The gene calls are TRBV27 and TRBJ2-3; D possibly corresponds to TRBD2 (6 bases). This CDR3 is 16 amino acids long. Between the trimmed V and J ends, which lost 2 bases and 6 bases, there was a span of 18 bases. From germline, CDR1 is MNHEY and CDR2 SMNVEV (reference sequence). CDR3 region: CASSLALYGAGDTQYF. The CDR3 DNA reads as TGTGCCAGCAGTTTAGCCCTCTATGGGGCGGGGGATACGCAGTATTTT.

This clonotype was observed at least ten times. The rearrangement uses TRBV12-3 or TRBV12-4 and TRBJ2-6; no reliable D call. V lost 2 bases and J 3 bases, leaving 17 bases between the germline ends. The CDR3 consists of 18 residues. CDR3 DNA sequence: TGTGCCAGCAGTTTAAACCATCTAATTTCGGGTGGGGCCAACGTCCTGACTTTC. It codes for CASSLNHLISGGANVLTF.

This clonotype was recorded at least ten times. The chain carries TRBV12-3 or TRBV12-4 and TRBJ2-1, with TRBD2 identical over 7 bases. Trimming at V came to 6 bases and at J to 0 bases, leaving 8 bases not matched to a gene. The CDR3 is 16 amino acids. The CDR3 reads CASRVAGKVSYNEQFF. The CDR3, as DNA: TGTGCCAGCAGAGTAGCGGGTAAGGTCTCCTACAATGAGCAGTTCTTC.

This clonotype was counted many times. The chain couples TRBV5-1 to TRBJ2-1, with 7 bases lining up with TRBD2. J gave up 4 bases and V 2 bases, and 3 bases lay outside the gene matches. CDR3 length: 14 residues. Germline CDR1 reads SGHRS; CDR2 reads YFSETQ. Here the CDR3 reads CASSFLAEYNEQFF. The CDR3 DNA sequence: TGCGCCAGCAGCTTTCTAGCGGAATACAATGAGCAGTTCTTC.

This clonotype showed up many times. In DNA form, the CDR3 reads TGCGCCAGCAGCTGGGGGGACAGGGGTAGTGTGACCACTGAAGCTTTCTTT. It encodes CASSWGDRGSVTTEAFF. The chain uses TRBV5-1 and TRBJ1-1, with 10 bases aligning to TRBD1. After removal of 3 bases from V and 4 bases from J, the junction contained 12 bases not matched to a gene. Germline V gene sequence: CDR1 SGHRS, CDR2 YFSETQ. The CDR3 sequence is 17 residues long.